Presented here are 30 T cell receptor beta chains from one specimen sequenced in a study of T cell responses to AZD1222 COVID-19 vaccine. The data were produced by immunoSEQ multiplex PCR, yet TCRdb's version contains in-frame clones alone and is incomplete. Of 150,000 to 200,000 clones detected, almost 95% appear once; the ten largest clones hold over 7.5%. Specimen: peripheral blood, collected on day 0 of AZD1222 vaccination. The receptors stem from an adult in good health.

The gene calls are TRBV18 and TRBJ2-2; possibly TRBD2 for D (7 bases). The CDR3 loop spans 17 amino acids. Germline V lookup: CDR1 KGHSH, CDR2 LQKENI. V was cut by 1 base and J by 3 bases, with 15 bases left in between. The CDR3 reads CASSPLRGGADTGELFF. The CDR3 DNA follows: TGTGCCAGCTCACCACTGAGGGGGGGCGCCGACACCGGGGAGCTGTTTTTT.

The rearrangement uses TRBV10-2 and TRBJ1-6; 7 bases are shared with TRBD1. This CDR3 region has 14 residues. Germline loops: CDR1 WSHSY, CDR2 SAAADI. V gave up 7 bases and J gave up 10 bases; unmatched junction bases: 10. The CDR3 loop reads CASKSGTDVSPLHF. The CDR3 DNA reads as TGCGCCAGCAAGTCCGGGACAGACGTGTCACCCCTCCACTTT.

This sequence joins TRBV6-1 and TRBJ2-5; a weak D match, TRBD2 (6 bases). The CDR3 is 17 residues long. The germline V and J ends were trimmed by 2 bases and 7 bases, with 23 bases remaining between them. The germline V gene encodes CDR1 MNHNS and CDR2 SASEGT. The CDR3 nucleotides are TGTGCCAGCAGTGAAAGCCTTCTAGCGACGAGGGCGGGGACCCAGTACTTC. Translating gives CASSESLLATRAGTQYF.

The chain employs TRBV7-3 and TRBJ1-1; 11 bases fit TRBD1. The germline V gene encodes CDR1 SGHTA and CDR2 FQGTGA. This CDR3 spans 13 amino acids. V was pared by 3 bases and J by 6 bases, with 0 bases of the junction left unmatched. The CDR3 spells CASSLGQGAEAFF. The CDR3 DNA sequence: TGTGCCAGCAGCTTGGGACAGGGGGCTGAAGCTTTCTTT.

The chain is built from TRBV28 and TRBJ1-5; D may be TRBD1 (5 bases). V lost 10 bases and J 1 base, leaving 17 bases between the germline ends. Germline V gives CDR1 MDHEN, CDR2 SYDVKM. The CDR3 loop spans 15 amino acids. The CDR3 coding sequence is TGTGCCACAAATCTGGGGGGAAGGAGCAATCAGCCCCAGCATTTT. This sequence encodes CATNLGGRSNQPQHF.

The chain carries TRBV11-2 and TRBJ2-7; 7 nucleotides agree with TRBD2. This CDR3 has 15 residues. Per the germline V gene, CDR1 is SGHAT and CDR2 is FQNNGV. Trimming cost V 1 base and J 3 bases; bases outside gene matches: 6. The CDR3 is CASSLGMAGDYEQYF. Written as DNA, the CDR3 is TGTGCCAGCAGCTTAGGTATGGCGGGAGACTACGAGCAGTACTTC.

The chain recombines TRBV28 with TRBJ2-5; D remains ambiguous. CDR1 is MDHEN, CDR2 SYDVKM, per germline. This CDR3 comprises 17 residues. V was clipped by 5 bases and J by 5 bases, with 24 bases between them. The CDR3 is CASSKSSITLRQETQYF. CDR3 sequence (DNA): TGTGCCAGCAGTAAATCCTCCATTACTCTACGGCAGGAGACCCAGTACTTC. Using reference TRBV28 and TRBJ2-5 for the parts outside the CDR3, the full variable domain is DVKVTQSSRYLVKRTGEKVFLECVQDMDHENMFWYRQDPGLGLRLIYFSYDVKMKEKGDIPEGYSVSREKKERFSLILESASTNQTSMYLCASSKSSITLRQETQYFGPGTRLLVL.

The rearrangement links TRBV4-2 to TRBJ1-6; D is unclear. The V end lost 0 bases, the J end lost 5 bases, and 8 bases lay between the germline ends. CDR1 LGHNA and CDR2 YNFKEQ come from the germline V gene. The CDR3 is 15 amino acids. CDR3 bases: TGTGCCAGCAGCCAAGATCAGGCGAATAATTCACCCCTCCACTTT. Its protein product is CASSQDQANNSPLHF.

The V and J genes are TRBV6-5 and TRBJ1-5; tentatively, D is TRBD1 (5 bases). The CDR3 is made up of 13 amino acids. Germline CDR1 and CDR2: MNHEY and SVGAGI. The V end was cut by 5 bases, the J end by 7 bases, with 12 bases between. The CDR3 DNA reads TGTGCCAGCAGTAGGGAGAGGGACCAGCCCCAGCATTTT. Translation: CASSRERDQPQHF.

The chain carries TRBV24-1 and TRBJ2-7; TRBD2 is a possible D gene (6 bases). V shed 5 bases and J shed 7 bases, with 8 bases lying between them. Germline V gene sequence: CDR1 KGHDR, CDR2 SFDVKD. This CDR3 is 11 amino acids long. DNA of the CDR3: TGTGCCACCAGTGCTGGGGGGGAGCAGTACTTC. This encodes CATSAGGEQYF.

The chain carries TRBV5-1 and TRBJ2-2; 7 bases fit TRBD1. The V segment lost 4 bases and the J segment 5 bases; nucleotides outside the gene matches: 8. CDR3 length equals 15 residues. CDR1 and CDR2 from the germline V gene are SGHRS and YFSETQ. DNA for the CDR3: TGCGCCAGCAGCCCGGACAGGAAGGTGACCGGGGAGCTGTTTTTT. This gives the protein CASSPDRKVTGELFF.

This chain links TRBV2 with TRBJ2-5; no reliable D call. V was trimmed by 4 bases and J by 5 bases, leaving 5 bases between them. The CDR3 has 11 amino acids. Germline CDR1 SNHLY, CDR2 FYNNEI. CDR3 DNA sequence: TGTGCCAGCAGTGTCTTGGAGACCCAGTACTTC. Protein sequence: CASSVLETQYF. Based on the CDR3 plus reference TRBV2 and TRBJ2-5, the full variable domain is EPEVTQTPSHQVTQMGQEVILRCVPISNHLYFYWYRQILGQKVEFLVSFYNNEISEKSEIFDDQFSVERPDGSNFTLKIRSTKLEDSAMYFCASSVLETQYFGPGTRLLVL.

This chain uses TRBV4-2 with TRBJ1-1; TRBD1 agrees at 8 bases. The CDR3 covers 15 residues. Germline CDR1 reads LGHNA; CDR2 reads YNFKEQ. J gave up 1 base and V 2 bases, and 3 bases lay outside the gene matches. CDR3 nucleotide sequence: TGTGCCAGCAGCCAATTAGACAGGGGGAACACTGAAGCTTTCTTT. The encoded protein is CASSQLDRGNTEAFF.

The CDR3 nucleotides read TGTGCCACCAGTGATTTTTCCCCCTTTGGGGGCTACACCTTC. Protein product: CATSDFSPFGGYTF. This chain links TRBV24-1 with TRBJ1-2; D uncertain. V lost 1 base and J lost 8, with 13 bases in between. The germline gives CDR1 KGHDR, CDR2 SFDVKD. The CDR3 consists of 14 residues.

This chain links TRBV2 with TRBJ2-7, with 12 positions matching TRBD2. This CDR3 has 15 amino acids. The trim removed 6 bases at V and 5 bases at J, leaving 8 bases unmatched. Germline V lookup: CDR1 SNHLY, CDR2 FYNNEI. CDR3 DNA sequence: TGTGCCAGCAGGGGGACGCTAGCGGGAGGGAACGAGCAGTACTTC. Its protein product is CASRGTLAGGNEQYF.

The chain employs TRBV2 and TRBJ1-1, with D tentatively TRBD1 (5 bases). V shed 8 bases and J shed 3 bases, with 16 bases lying between them. The CDR3 has 14 amino acids. Germline V gene data show CDR1 as SNHLY and CDR2 as FYNNEI. This chain's CDR3 is CASHSRASYTEAFF. The CDR3 nucleotides are TGTGCCAGCCACTCCAGGGCGTCGTACACTGAAGCTTTCTTT.

The chain links TRBV27 to TRBJ2-7, with D perhaps assigned TRBD1 or TRBD2 (5 bases each). Germline loops: CDR1 MNHEY, CDR2 SMNVEV (reference sequence). The CDR3 has 15 residues. Deletions cut 5 bases from V and 2 bases from J, with 16 bases between. DNA of the CDR3: TGTGCCAGCAGTCCCCCGGGGCTTGGCCCCTACGAGCAGTACTTC. It translates to CASSPPGLGPYEQYF.

The chain couples TRBV28 to TRBJ2-3; 14 bases map to TRBD2. The CDR3 has 17 amino acids. V trimming: 7 bases; J trimming: 5 bases; junction bases outside the gene matches: 11. Germline loops: CDR1 MDHEN, CDR2 SYDVKM. For the CDR3, the DNA is TGTGCCAGCACCCTCGTACTAGGACTAGCGGGAGGAGATACGCAGTATTTT. Amino acids: CASTLVLGLAGGDTQYF.

The table lists this clone with a count of one. V usage is TRBV7-9 and J usage is TRBJ2-7; the match to TRBD2 covers 12 bases. The J segment lost 4 bases and the V segment lost 8 bases, leaving 0 bases of the junction unmatched. This CDR3 contains 12 residues. Per germline, CDR1 SEHNR and CDR2 FQNEAQ (reference sequence). The CDR3 DNA reads as TGTGCCAGCGGACTAGCGGGGTACGAGCAGTACTTC. It codes for CASGLAGYEQYF.

This chain uses TRBV2 with TRBJ1-5; D gene unclear. The CDR3 contains 13 residues. V shed 7 bases and J shed 4 bases, with 11 bases lying between them. The germline gives CDR1 SNHLY, CDR2 FYNNEI. CDR3 coding DNA: TGTGCCAGCAAGTTTAGACTAAATCAGCCCCAGCATTTT. Protein: CASKFRLNQPQHF.

The chain employs TRBV7-3 and TRBJ1-3; D remains ambiguous. Deletions cut 2 bases from V and 4 bases from J, with 12 bases between. Germline assignment: CDR1 SGHTA and CDR2 FQGTGA. The CDR3 length is 15 residues. CDR3 region: CASSLGPRWGNTIYF. CDR3 DNA: TGTGCCAGCAGCTTAGGTCCGAGGTGGGGAAACACCATATATTTT.

This chain joins TRBV28 and TRBJ1-1; tentatively, D is TRBD1 (5 bases). The germline V and J ends were trimmed by 4 bases and 0 bases, with 15 bases remaining between them. Germline assignment: CDR1 MDHEN and CDR2 SYDVKM. There are 16 residues in the CDR3. CDR3 protein: CASSSTQGRMNTEAFF. The CDR3, as DNA: TGTGCCAGCAGTTCTACCCAGGGCCGGATGAACACTGAAGCTTTCTTT.

The genes are TRBV7-8 and TRBJ1-6; D is perhaps TRBD1 (6 bases). Trimming took 5 bases from V and 12 from J, leaving 20 bases between them. CDR1 is SGHVS and CDR2 is FQNEAQ in the germline V gene. The CDR3 sequence is 15 residues long. CDR3 sequence (DNA): TGTGCCAGCAGCCCGGTTGAGGCGGGGGCGGGACCCCTCCACTTT. Its translation: CASSPVEAGAGPLHF.

This clone was seen a single time. This sequence joins TRBV6-5 and TRBJ1-6, with D hard to call. The ends were cut back, 2 bases at V and 8 bases at J, with 13 bases in the middle. CDR1 is MNHEY, CDR2 SVGAGI, per germline. There are 15 residues in the CDR3. CDR3 DNA sequence: TGTGCCAGCAGTTACCAAGGGCCGCCGCATTCACCCCTCCACTTT. It translates to CASSYQGPPHSPLHF.

The chain links TRBV5-1 to TRBJ1-2; D might be TRBD1 (6 bases). There are 15 residues in the CDR3. Per the germline V gene, CDR1 is SGHRS and CDR2 is YFSETQ. Trimming took 1 base from V and 2 from J, leaving 12 bases between them. The CDR3 nucleotides read TGCGCCAGCAGCTTGACGATCGACAGGAACTATGGCTACACCTTC. It is translated as CASSLTIDRNYGYTF.

The chain is built from TRBV5-1 and TRBJ1-6; D unclear. Germline V lookup: CDR1 SGHRS, CDR2 YFSETQ. The CDR3 has 15 residues. V lost 0 bases and J lost 9, with 13 bases in between. The CDR3 sequence: CASSLEPGLGSPLHF. The CDR3 DNA reads TGCGCCAGCAGCTTGGAGCCCGGACTAGGTTCACCCCTCCACTTT. Full variable domain (outside the CDR3, taken from reference TRBV5-1 and TRBJ1-6): KAGVTQTPRYLIKTRGQQVTLSCSPISGHRSVSWYQQTPGQGLQFLFEYFSETQRNKGNFPGRFSGRQFSNSRSEMNVSTLELGDSALYLCASSLEPGLGSPLHFGNGTRLTVT.

The V call is TRBV27, the J call TRBJ2-5; possible D gene TRBD2, 6 bases. The germline V and J ends were trimmed by 5 bases and 2 bases, with 12 bases remaining between them. Per the germline V gene, CDR1 is MNHEY and CDR2 is SMNVEV (reference sequence). The CDR3 is made up of 14 amino acids. The CDR3 spells CASSRAGYQETQYF. The CDR3 nucleotides read TGTGCCAGCAGTCGAGCGGGTTATCAAGAGACCCAGTACTTC.

This chain joins TRBV30 and TRBJ2-7, with TRBD2 matching over 9 bases. This CDR3 has 13 residues. CDR1 and CDR2 from the germline V gene are GTSNPN and SVGIG (reference sequence). V lost 7 bases and J lost 0; bases outside the gene matches: 4. CDR3 coding DNA: TGTGCCTACCGACTAGCGGCCTCCTACGAGCAGTACTTC. Translated: CAYRLAASYEQYF.

This chain links TRBV11-2 with TRBJ2-1, with 11 bases lining up with TRBD1. The CDR3 sequence is 15 residues long. Unmatched junction bases numbered 8, after V lost 5 bases and J lost 8 bases. Per the germline V gene, CDR1 is SGHAT and CDR2 is FQNNGV. CDR3 in DNA: TGTGCCAGCAGCCGGGGGACAGGGGGTTGGGATGAGCAGTTCTTC. Its translation: CASSRGTGGWDEQFF.

The chain couples TRBV7-9 to TRBJ1-3; 7 bases are a match to TRBD1. The CDR3 is 15 residues long. Germline V CDR1 and CDR2: SEHNR, FQNEAQ (reference sequence). Trimming at V came to 4 bases and at J to 0 bases, leaving 3 bases not matched to a gene. The CDR3 sequence is CASSSDRVSGNTIYF. Written as DNA, the CDR3 is TGTGCCAGCAGCTCTGACAGGGTCTCTGGAAACACCATATATTTT. The complete variable domain, with remaining parts taken from reference TRBV7-9 and TRBJ1-3, reads DTGVSQNPRHKITKRGQNVTFRCDPISEHNRLYWYRQTLGQGPEFLTYFQNEAQLEKSRLLSDRFSAERPKGSFSTLEIQRTEQGDSAMYLCASSSDRVSGNTIYFGEGSWLTVV.